The present entry profiles one T cell receptor (beta chain) with its context. This sample is part of a study of blood T cell repertoires in COVID-19. Study background: Sample material is recorded as cDNA or gDNA derived from T cells, B-cell-depleted T cells, or PBMCs.

Per the study methods: Nucleated cell counts were estimated from reference gene primer amplification. Sequenced by immunoSEQ multiplex PCR; TCRdb stores in-frame clones only, minus some. Clone size and V and J calls were adopted from that table, with D and trimming inferred from the DNA. The sample contains approximately 110,000 clones, less than 75% of which appear only once. The J segment lost 7 bases and the V segment lost 5 bases, leaving 8 bases of the junction unmatched. This CDR3 is 15 amino acids long. The germline V gene encodes CDR1 MNHEY and CDR2 SVGAGI. What was sequenced was peripheral blood. The sequence was collected from a human donor with acute or convalescent COVID-19. The donor label of this sample is uncertain. The genes are TRBV6-5 and TRBJ2-2, with TRBD2 matching over 9 bases. Here the CDR3 DNA reads TGTGCCAGCAGTCGGGCGGGGGGGCCTCACGGGGAGCTGTTTTTT. Translated, it gives CASSRAGGPHGELFF.